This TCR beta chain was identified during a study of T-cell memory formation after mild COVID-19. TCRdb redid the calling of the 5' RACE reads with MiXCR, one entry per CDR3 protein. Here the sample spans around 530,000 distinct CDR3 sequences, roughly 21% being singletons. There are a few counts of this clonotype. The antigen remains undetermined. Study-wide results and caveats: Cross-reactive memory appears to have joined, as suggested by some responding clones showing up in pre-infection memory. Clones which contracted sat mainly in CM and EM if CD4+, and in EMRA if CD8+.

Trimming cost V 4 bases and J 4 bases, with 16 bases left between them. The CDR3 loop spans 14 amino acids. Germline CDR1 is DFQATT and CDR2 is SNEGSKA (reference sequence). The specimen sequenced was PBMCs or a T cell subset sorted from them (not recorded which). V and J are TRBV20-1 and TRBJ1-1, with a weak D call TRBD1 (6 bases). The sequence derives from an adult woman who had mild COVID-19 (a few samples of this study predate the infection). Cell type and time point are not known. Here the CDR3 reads CSAIDDPGATEAFF. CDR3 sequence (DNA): TGCAGTGCTATTGATGACCCGGGGGCCACTGAAGCTTTCTTT.